Listed below are T cell receptor beta chains from one sample, sequenced in a study of T cells in Graves' hyperthyroidism and ophthalmopathy. TCRdb re-called the multiplex PCR reads with MiXCR, one entry per CDR3 protein. The table includes around 580,000 distinct CDR3 sequences, approximately 15% detected once. The sample consisted of blood. These receptor sequences come from a young woman with Graves' hyperthyroidism. The CDR3 runs from the conserved cysteine through the conserved F or W.

v_call: TRBV7-3
cdr3_aa: CASSYTGPGGPAEQYF

v_call: TRBV28
cdr3_aa: CASSFWGDGNQPQHF

v_call: TRBV4-1
cdr3_aa: CASSQTGTGHYNEQFF

v_call: TRBV28
cdr3_aa: CASSPPGDEVYEQYF

v_call: TRBV18
cdr3_aa: CASSPRVIVTEAFF

v_call: TRBV11-2
cdr3_aa: CAQRGYEQYF

v_call: TRBV12-3/TRBV12-4
cdr3_aa: CASSLKPTLSPLHF

v_call: TRBV6-2/TRBV6-3
cdr3_aa: CASRTRQGMNTEAFF

v_call: TRBV29-1
cdr3_aa: CSVNRPEDGYTF

v_call: TRBV28
cdr3_aa: CVSRGGPSFYEQYF

v_call: TRBV20-1
cdr3_aa: CSATPSGREADTQYF

v_call: TRBV5-1
cdr3_aa: CASSLDQEQPMNTEAFF

v_call: TRBV7-9
cdr3_aa: CASSFGAYNEQFF

v_call: TRBV5-4
cdr3_aa: CASSGKGGQGNTGELFF

v_call: TRBV12-3/TRBV12-4
cdr3_aa: CATAHWSSYNEQFF

v_call: TRBV5-1
cdr3_aa: CASSSRTGGLEQYF

v_call: TRBV5-1
cdr3_aa: CASSQKGRSNGELFF

v_call: TRBV20-1
cdr3_aa: CSAALIAGVSHEQYF

v_call: TRBV6-2/TRBV6-3
cdr3_aa: CASSYSRTVMNTEAFF